The rows below give T cell receptor beta chains drawn from one sample of a study of blood T cell repertoires in COVID-19. Assay used: immunoSEQ multiplex PCR; TCRdb lists only in-frame clones, some missing. The sample consists of about 160,000 clones, 60% to 85% of them appearing once. The sequenced sample consisted of peripheral blood. The receptors were gathered from a man aged 65-85 years with acute or convalescent COVID-19. CDR3s include the opening cysteine and the closing phenylalanine or tryptophan. The order of the fields is J gene, V gene, CDR3 protein.

J: TRBJ2-2
V: TRBV24-1
CDR3: CATSDFGTANTGELFF

J: TRBJ1-4
V: TRBV2
CDR3: CASRTRTGGGKLFF

J: TRBJ1-4
V: TRBV7-2
CDR3: CASSINRGPNEKLFF

J: TRBJ1-1
V: TRBV12-5
CDR3: CASGLGQGVTEAFF

J: TRBJ1-2
V: TRBV29-1
CDR3: CSVGGGGNYGYTF

J: TRBJ2-2
V: TRBV9
CDR3: CASSVVRGQGNTGELFF

J: TRBJ2-2
V: TRBV4-3
CDR3: CASSQEKNSGRTGELFF

J: TRBJ2-2
V: TRBV19
CDR3: CASTLNGYTGELFF

J: TRBJ1-2
V: TRBV29-1
CDR3: CSVEDRLDRLWSYGYTF

J: TRBJ2-7
V: TRBV2
CDR3: CASSPLAGGSYEQYF

J: TRBJ2-1
V: TRBV5-1
CDR3: CASSLALGYNEQFF

J: TRBJ2-7
V: TRBV6-5
CDR3: CASSYSIGGSSYEQYF

J: TRBJ2-3
V: TRBV3-1/TRBV3-2
CDR3: CASSQGGLAGGPPDTQYF

J: TRBJ1-1
V: TRBV5-6
CDR3: CASSHGTGVEAFF

J: TRBJ1-4
V: TRBV15
CDR3: CATSRASTEEKLFF

J: TRBJ2-5
V: TRBV7-8
CDR3: CASSFTGGFRETQYF

J: TRBJ2-1
V: TRBV24-1
CDR3: CATSESGTGGFGEQFF

J: TRBJ2-3
V: TRBV3-1/TRBV3-2
CDR3: CASSQVSSGGPDTQYF

J: TRBJ2-2
V: TRBV21-1
CDR3: CASSNPSGSIGELFF

J: TRBJ1-2
V: TRBV7-8
CDR3: CASSLDGQTNYGYTF

J: TRBJ2-1
V: TRBV9
CDR3: CASSVEHGGYNEQFF

J: TRBJ1-6
V: TRBV15
CDR3: CATSRDLAGGNSPLHF

J: TRBJ2-3
V: TRBV6-1
CDR3: CASSEGDYSSTDTQYF

J: TRBJ1-2
V: TRBV4-1
CDR3: CASSYDGSSYGYTF

J: TRBJ1-4
V: TRBV12-3/TRBV12-4
CDR3: CASRTGQNEKLFF

J: TRBJ2-5
V: TRBV5-1
CDR3: CASSAGLAGVSQETQYF

J: TRBJ2-7
V: TRBV2
CDR3: CASSVQGRDEQYF

J: TRBJ1-1
V: TRBV6-5
CDR3: CASSYSELYEAFF

J: TRBJ1-5
V: TRBV7-2
CDR3: CASSLAPRGWDQPQHF

J: TRBJ2-1
V: TRBV6-2/TRBV6-3
CDR3: CASSDPTRWDNEQFF

J: TRBJ2-7
V: TRBV7-9
CDR3: CASSPGLSYEQYF

J: TRBJ1-1
V: TRBV6-5
CDR3: CASSYRDRGDTEAFF

J: TRBJ1-1
V: TRBV10-1
CDR3: CASSETPNTEAFF

J: TRBJ2-3
V: TRBV5-4
CDR3: CASSLMVDRGIDTQYF

J: TRBJ2-7
V: TRBV5-1
CDR3: CASSLAVSEEQYF

J: TRBJ1-2
V: TRBV2
CDR3: CASRDTGPKEGYTF

J: TRBJ2-1
V: TRBV28
CDR3: CADPRGLNEQFF

J: TRBJ2-7
V: TRBV20-1
CDR3: CSASRRDRASYEQYF

J: TRBJ2-2
V: TRBV10-2
CDR3: CASTQNTGELFF

J: TRBJ2-5
V: TRBV7-9
CDR3: CASSTRDRGTYQETQYF

J: TRBJ2-7
V: TRBV10-3
CDR3: CAISTGQEYEQYF

J: TRBJ2-3
V: TRBV19
CDR3: CASKGLAGRVDTQYF

J: TRBJ2-4
V: TRBV19
CDR3: CASRTGQSLAKNIQYF

J: TRBJ1-1
V: TRBV6-4
CDR3: CASSVQGAGNTEAFF

J: TRBJ2-7
V: TRBV5-4
CDR3: CASRGTSSYEQYF

J: TRBJ2-1
V: TRBV7-2
CDR3: CASSRLVRSYNEQFF

J: TRBJ2-1
V: TRBV7-3
CDR3: CASSLSSGTDEQFF

J: TRBJ2-5
V: TRBV27
CDR3: CASRPVGGAETQYF

J: TRBJ2-3
V: TRBV5-4
CDR3: CASSSEAPTDTQYF

J: TRBJ2-3
V: TRBV7-3
CDR3: CASSLNYADTQYF

J: TRBJ2-3
V: TRBV4-1
CDR3: CASSQDPGTDTQYF

J: TRBJ2-3
V: TRBV9
CDR3: CASSVAGTSGGNTQYF

J: TRBJ1-3
V: TRBV28
CDR3: CASSAPGLRHSGNTIYF

J: TRBJ2-3
V: TRBV19
CDR3: CASSIGGLSTDTQYF

J: TRBJ2-1
V: TRBV12-3/TRBV12-4
CDR3: CASSLIGQGDFF